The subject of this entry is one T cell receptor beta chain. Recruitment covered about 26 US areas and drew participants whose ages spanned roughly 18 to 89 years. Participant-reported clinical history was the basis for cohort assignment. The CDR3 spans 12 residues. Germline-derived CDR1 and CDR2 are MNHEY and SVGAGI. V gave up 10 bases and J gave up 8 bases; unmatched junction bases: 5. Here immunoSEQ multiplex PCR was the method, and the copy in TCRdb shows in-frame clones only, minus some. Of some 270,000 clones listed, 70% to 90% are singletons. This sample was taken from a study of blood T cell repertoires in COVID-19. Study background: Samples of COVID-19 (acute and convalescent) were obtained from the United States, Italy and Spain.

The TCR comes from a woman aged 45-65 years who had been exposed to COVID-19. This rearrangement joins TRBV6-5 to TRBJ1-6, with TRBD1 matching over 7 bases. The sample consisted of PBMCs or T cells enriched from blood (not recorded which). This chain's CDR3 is CATSRGDSPLHF. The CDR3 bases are TGTGCCACCTCCAGGGGGGATTCACCCCTCCACTTT.